This TCR beta chain was documented in a study of molecular identifiers for immune sequencing clone quantification. Study in general: Four portions were sequenced after RNA from roughly 21,000 or 96,000 naive CD8 cells was split five ways in replicates.

General study results and limits: Spiked Jurkat TCR RNA originating from one cell could reportedly be identified amid 850,000 to 1,000,000 naive cells.

Naive CD8 T cells were sorted as CD8+CD4-CCR7+CD45RA+. Each CDR3 protein is one row after TCRdb ran MiXCR on the PCR reads. The table records approximately 670,000 distinct CDR3 sequences, 20% of them present only once. Germline-derived CDR1 and CDR2 are SGHDT and YYEEEE. V trimming: 3 bases; J trimming: 4 bases; junction bases outside the gene matches: 13. This CDR3 spans 17 amino acids. Concerning this clonotype itself: Its antigen is unidentified.

The sequenced material came from naive CD8+ T cells from blood, with Jurkat cell RNA spiked in. Sample subset: FACS-sorted CD8+CD4-CCR7+CD45RA+ naive T cells. The sequence was obtained from a human donor in good health. Some libraries in this study had Jurkat cell RNA spiked in. V usage is TRBV5-6 and J usage is TRBJ2-3; 8 bases map to TRBD1. CDR3 residues: CASSWQGARDIPDTQYF. DNA of the CDR3: TGTGCCAGCAGCTGGCAGGGGGCGAGAGACATCCCAGATACGCAGTATTTT.